Listed below are T cell receptor beta chains from one sample, sequenced in a study of blood T cell repertoires in COVID-19. Data came from immunoSEQ multiplex PCR; TCRdb stores just in-frame clones and leaves some out. The sample has some 220,000 clones; about 87% are singletons. Sequenced: PBMCs or T cells enriched from blood (not recorded which). The receptors shown here come from a woman aged 25 to 39 who had recovered from COVID-19. The CDR3 runs from the conserved cysteine through the conserved F or W. The D gene is left open where the match is weak. Some rows have no size entry. The others give once, few or many, or a class for an expanded clone.

15	TRBV4-3	TRBJ1-1	.	.	CASSQDGGSNTEAFF	TGCGCCAGCAGCCAAGATGGCGGGTCCAACACTGAAGCTTTCTTT
14	TRBV5-1	TRBJ2-7	.	.	CASSLVGGPTEQYF	TGCGCCAGCAGCTTGGTCGGGGGGCCAACGGAGCAGTACTTC
14	TRBV29-1	TRBJ2-2	.	TRBD1	CSARTGGRAGELFF	TGCAGCGCTAGGACAGGGGGAAGGGCCGGGGAGCTGTTTTTT
15	TRBV3-1/TRBV3-2	TRBJ1-1	.	.	CASSQEGLRNTEAFF	TGTGCCAGCAGCCAGGAGGGACTCCGGAACACTGAAGCTTTCTTT
14	TRBV19	TRBJ1-5	.	.	CATQYIYSNQPQHF	TGTGCCACCCAGTATATATATAGCAATCAGCCCCAGCATTTT
12	TRBV19	TRBJ1-5	.	.	CASSIGGQPQHF	TGTGCCAGTAGTATAGGAGGGCAGCCCCAGCATTTT
18	TRBV6-1	TRBJ2-3	.	TRBD2	CASSERGLAGVPTDTQYF	TGTGCCAGCAGTGAAAGGGGACTAGCGGGGGTCCCGACAGATACGCAGTATTTT
17	TRBV7-3	TRBJ1-5	.	.	CASSPRGKDSSNQPQHF	TGTGCCAGCAGCCCACGCGGCAAGGACAGTAGCAATCAGCCCCAGCATTTT
14	TRBV28	TRBJ1-2	.	TRBD1	CASRPGGSFYGYTF	TGTGCCAGCAGACCAGGGGGCTCCTTCTATGGCTACACCTTC
14	TRBV9	TRBJ1-2	many	.	CASSAGVGADGYTF	TGTGCCAGCAGCGCAGGGGTCGGGGCGGATGGCTACACCTTC
16	TRBV7-3	TRBJ2-1	.	.	CASSFNEDSLYNEQFF	TGTGCCAGCAGCTTCAATGAGGACTCACTCTACAATGAGCAGTTCTTC
15	TRBV3-1/TRBV3-2	TRBJ2-7	.	.	CASSQVVARAYEQYF	TGTGCCAGCAGCCAAGTGGTCGCGCGAGCCTACGAGCAGTACTTC
15	TRBV5-1	TRBJ2-3	.	.	CASSRQRSSTDTQYF	TGCGCCAGCAGCCGGCAGCGGTCTAGCACAGATACGCAGTATTTT
14	TRBV10-2	TRBJ2-1	many	TRBD1	CASRDGTGPGEQFF	TGCGCCAGCAGGGATGGGACAGGTCCGGGTGAGCAGTTCTTC